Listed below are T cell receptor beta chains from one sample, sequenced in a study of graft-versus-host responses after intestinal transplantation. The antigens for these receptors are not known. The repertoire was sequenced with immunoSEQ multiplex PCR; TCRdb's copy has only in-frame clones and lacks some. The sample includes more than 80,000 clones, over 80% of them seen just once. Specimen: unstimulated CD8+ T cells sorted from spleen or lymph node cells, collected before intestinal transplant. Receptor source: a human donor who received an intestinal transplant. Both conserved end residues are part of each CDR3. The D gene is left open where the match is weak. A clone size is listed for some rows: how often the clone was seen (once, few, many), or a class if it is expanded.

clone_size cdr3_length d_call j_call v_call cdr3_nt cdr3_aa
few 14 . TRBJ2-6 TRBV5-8 TGTGCCAGCAGCTTGGGATCAAGGGCCAACGTCCTGACTTTC CASSLGSRANVLTF
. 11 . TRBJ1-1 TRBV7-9 TGTGCCAGCAGCTCAAACACTGAAGCTTTCTTT CASSSNTEAFF
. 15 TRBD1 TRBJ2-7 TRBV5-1 TGCGCCAGCAGCTTGGTGGACAGGGTATTTGCGGAGCAGTACTTC CASSLVDRVFAEQYF
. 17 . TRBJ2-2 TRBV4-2 TGTGCCAGCAGCCAAGAGGTGAGGATAGCGAACACCGGGGAGCTGTTTTTT CASSQEVRIANTGELFF
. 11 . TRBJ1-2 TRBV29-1 TGCAGCGTCGAAAGGGATTCTGGCTACACCTTC CSVERDSGYTF
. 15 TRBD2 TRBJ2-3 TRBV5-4 TGTGCCAGCAGCCAGAGCGGGGGAGGCACAGATACGCAGTATTTT CASSQSGGGTDTQYF
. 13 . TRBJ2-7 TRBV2 TGTGCCAGCAGTGTTAGCCCAATCTACGAGCAGTACTTC CASSVSPIYEQYF
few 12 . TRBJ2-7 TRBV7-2 TGTGCCAGCAGCCCGTGGGACTACGAGCAGTACTTC CASSPWDYEQYF
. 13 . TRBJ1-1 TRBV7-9 TGTGCCAGCAGCACCCCGGGGGAAACTGAAGCTTTCTTT CASSTPGETEAFF
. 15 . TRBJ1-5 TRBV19 TGTGCCACCGGCTGGTCGGGGAATAGCAATCAGCCCCAGCATTTT CATGWSGNSNQPQHF
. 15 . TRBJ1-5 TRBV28 TGTGCCAGCAGTTTAAGGTTTCTTAGCAATCAGCCCCAGCATTTT CASSLRFLSNQPQHF
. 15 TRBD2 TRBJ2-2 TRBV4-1 TGCGCCAGCAGCCAGGGACTAGCGGGAACCGGGGAGCTGTTTTTT CASSQGLAGTGELFF
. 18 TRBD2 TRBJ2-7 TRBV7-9 TGTGCCAGCAGCCCCTTGGGGGGGAGCGTTATAAGCTCCTACGAGCAGTACTTC CASSPLGGSVISSYEQYF
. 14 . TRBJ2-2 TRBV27 TGTGCCAGCAGTTTAGGGGGTCAGACCGGGGAGCTGTTTTTT CASSLGGQTGELFF
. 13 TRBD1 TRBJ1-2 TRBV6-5 TGTGCCTCTCTGGACAGGGAGGAAAATGGCTACACCTTC CASLDREENGYTF
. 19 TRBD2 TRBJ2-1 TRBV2 TGTGCCAGCAGTGACGGGGGGCCCATAGGACTAGCGGGGTACAATGAGCAGTTCTTC CASSDGGPIGLAGYNEQFF
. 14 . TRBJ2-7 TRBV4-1 TGCGCCAGCAGCCCGGTAGTCCACTCCTACGAGCAGTACTTC CASSPVVHSYEQYF
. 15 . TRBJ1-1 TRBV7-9 TGTGCCAGCAGCTTAGGTCCAGGGATGAACACTGAAGCTTTCTTT CASSLGPGMNTEAFF
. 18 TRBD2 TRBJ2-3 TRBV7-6 TGTGCCAGCAGCTTAGCAGCTAGCGGGGGGGCAGGTGAAGATACGCAGTATTTT CASSLAASGGAGEDTQYF
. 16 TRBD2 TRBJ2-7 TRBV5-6 TGTGCCAGCAGCTTGGTCGGAGCTAGCGGGGCTCTCGAGCAGTACTTC CASSLVGASGALEQYF
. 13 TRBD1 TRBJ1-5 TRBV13 TGTGCCAGCAGCTTAGACAGGGGGCAGCCCCAGCATTTT CASSLDRGQPQHF
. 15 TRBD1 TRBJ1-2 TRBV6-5 TGTGCCAGCAGTCCGGGGACAGGGGACGGCTATGGCTACACCTTC CASSPGTGDGYGYTF
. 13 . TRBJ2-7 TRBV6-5 TGTGCCAGCAGTGAACCCGGCAGATACGAGCAGTACTTC CASSEPGRYEQYF
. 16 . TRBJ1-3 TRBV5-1 TGCGCCAGCAGTTTCAACAGGGTGACAGCCGGAAACACCATATATTTT CASSFNRVTAGNTIYF
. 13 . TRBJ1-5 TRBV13 TGTGCCAGCAGCTTTGGGGGGAATCAGCCCCAGCATTTT CASSFGGNQPQHF
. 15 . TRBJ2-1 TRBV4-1 TGCGCCAGCAGCCAAGATCTCGAGTCCTACAATGAGCAGTTCTTC CASSQDLESYNEQFF
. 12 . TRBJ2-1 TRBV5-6 TGTGCCAGCAGCTTGGTTAACAATGAGCAGTTCTTC CASSLVNNEQFF
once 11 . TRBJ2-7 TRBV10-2 TGCGCCAGCACGAGGTTGTACGAGCAGTACTTC CASTRLYEQYF
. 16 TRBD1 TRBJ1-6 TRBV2 TGTGCCAGCAGTGAAGCGACAGGGACCTATAATTCACCCCTCCACTTT CASSEATGTYNSPLHF
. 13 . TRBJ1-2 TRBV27 TGTGCCAGCAGTTTGGACATTAACTATGGCTACACCTTC CASSLDINYGYTF
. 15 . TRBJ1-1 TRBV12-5 TGTGCTAGTGGTGTGACGACGGAGGGAGGGCCTGAAGCTTTCTTT CASGVTTEGGPEAFF
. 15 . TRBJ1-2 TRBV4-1 TGCGCCAGCAGCACAGGATCGAAACAGGGCTATGGCTACACCTTC CASSTGSKQGYGYTF
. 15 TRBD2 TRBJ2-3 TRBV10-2 TGCGCCAGTACGGGGGGGGCAGCTAGCACAGATACGCAGTATTTT CASTGGAASTDTQYF
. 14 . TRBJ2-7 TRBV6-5 TGTGCCAGCAGCCCTTATGGAGACCTTTACGAGCAGTACTTC CASSPYGDLYEQYF
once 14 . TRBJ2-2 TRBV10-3 TGTGCCATCAGTGATGAGCCGAACACCGGGGAGCTGTTTTTT CAISDEPNTGELFF
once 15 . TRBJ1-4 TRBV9 TGTGCCAGCAGCGTAGCAGGACGGGACGGTGAAAAACTGTTTTTT CASSVAGRDGEKLFF
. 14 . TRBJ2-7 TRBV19 TGTGCCAGTAGTCTCGGGGAATTCACCTACGAGCAGTACTTC CASSLGEFTYEQYF
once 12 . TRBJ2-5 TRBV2 TGTGCCAGCCACCTGCAGTGGGAGACCCAGTACTTC CASHLQWETQYF
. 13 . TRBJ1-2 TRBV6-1 TGTGCCAGCAGCCCGGACAGCCTCTATGGCTACACCTTC CASSPDSLYGYTF
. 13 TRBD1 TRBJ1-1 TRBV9 TGTGCCAGCAGCCCAACAGGGGCCGAGATAGCTTTCTTT CASSPTGAEIAFF
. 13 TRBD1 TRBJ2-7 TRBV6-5 TGTGCCAGCAGTTACTCACAGGGGGACGAGCAGTACTTC CASSYSQGDEQYF
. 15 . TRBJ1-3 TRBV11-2 TGTGCCAGCAGCTTAGGTCACGGCATGGGAAACACCATATATTTT CASSLGHGMGNTIYF
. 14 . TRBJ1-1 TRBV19 TGTGCCAGTAGTATGTGGGCCGGGGGTACTGAAGCTTTCTTT CASSMWAGGTEAFF
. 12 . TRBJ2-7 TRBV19 TGTGCCAGTTCCCACGGGACCTACGAGCAGTACTTC CASSHGTYEQYF
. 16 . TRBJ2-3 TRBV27 TGTGCCAGCAGTGGGCAGGTTTCGGGACACACAGATACGCAGTATTTT CASSGQVSGHTDTQYF